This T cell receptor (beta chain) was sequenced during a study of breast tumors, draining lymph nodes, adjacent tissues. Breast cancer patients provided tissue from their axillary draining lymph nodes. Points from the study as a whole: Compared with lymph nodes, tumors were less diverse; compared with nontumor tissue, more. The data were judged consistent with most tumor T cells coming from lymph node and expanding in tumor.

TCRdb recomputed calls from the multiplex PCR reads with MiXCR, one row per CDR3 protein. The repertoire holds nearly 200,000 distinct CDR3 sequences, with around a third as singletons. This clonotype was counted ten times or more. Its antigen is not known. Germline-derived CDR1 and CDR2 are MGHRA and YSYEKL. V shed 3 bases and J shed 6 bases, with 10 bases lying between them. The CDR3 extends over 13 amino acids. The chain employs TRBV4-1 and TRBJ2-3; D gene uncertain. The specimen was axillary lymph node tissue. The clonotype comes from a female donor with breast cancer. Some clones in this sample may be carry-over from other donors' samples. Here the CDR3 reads CASSQSEADTQYF. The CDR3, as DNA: TGCGCCAGCAGCCAGTCAGAGGCGGATACGCAGTATTTT.